This is a list of T cell receptor beta chains from one sample in a study of blood T cell repertoires in COVID-19. TCRdb keeps only in-frame clones here, not all; method: immunoSEQ multiplex PCR. This table has roughly 190,000 clones, around 82% appearing once. The sample taken for sequencing was peripheral blood. These receptors originate from a human donor with acute or convalescent COVID-19. The donor label of this sample is uncertain. The CDR3 runs from the conserved cysteine through the conserved F or W. The order of the fields is CDR3 protein, CDR3 DNA, J gene, clone size, D gene, V gene. The D gene is left open where the match is weak. A clone size is listed for some rows: how often the clone was seen (once, few, many), or a class if it is expanded.

CDR3: CASSHLRAGSGYTF
DNA: TGTGCCAGCAGCCACCTAAGGGCGGGCAGTGGCTACACCTTC
J: TRBJ1-2
size: NA
D: NA
V: TRBV3-1/TRBV3-2

CDR3: CASSLDPSDSPLHF
DNA: TGCGCCAGCAGCTTGGACCCTTCGGATTCACCCCTCCACTTT
J: TRBJ1-6
size: NA
D: NA
V: TRBV5-1

CDR3: CASSAGQGRGNTIYF
DNA: TGCGCCAGCAGCGCGGGACAGGGGCGAGGAAACACCATATATTTT
J: TRBJ1-3
size: NA
D: TRBD1
V: TRBV5-1

CDR3: CASSLGVGGDAEQFF
DNA: TGTGCCAGCAGCTTGGGTGTGGGGGGGGATGCTGAGCAGTTCTTC
J: TRBJ2-1
size: NA
D: TRBD2
V: TRBV11-2

CDR3: CASNRLAFTDTQYF
DNA: TGCGCCAGCAACCGACTAGCTTTCACAGATACGCAGTATTTT
J: TRBJ2-3
size: NA
D: TRBD2
V: TRBV5-1

CDR3: CASSPPDGSPGNTIYF
DNA: TGTGCCAGCTCACCACCGGACGGGAGTCCTGGAAACACCATATATTTT
J: TRBJ1-3
size: NA
D: NA
V: TRBV18

CDR3: CASSLGLAGSYEQYF
DNA: TGTGCCAGCAGCTTAGGGCTAGCGGGCTCCTACGAGCAGTACTTC
J: TRBJ2-7
size: once
D: TRBD2
V: TRBV7-2

CDR3: CASSESPFVVNNEQFF
DNA: TGTGCCAGCAGTGAAAGCCCCTTTGTGGTGAACAATGAGCAGTTCTTC
J: TRBJ2-1
size: NA
D: NA
V: TRBV7-9

CDR3: CAGDRGPPGEQFF
DNA: TGTGCCGGGGACAGGGGCCCGCCCGGTGAGCAGTTCTTC
J: TRBJ2-1
size: few
D: TRBD1
V: TRBV2

CDR3: CAWSTTVQETQYF
DNA: TGTGCCTGGAGTACGACAGTTCAAGAGACCCAGTACTTC
J: TRBJ2-5
size: NA
D: NA
V: TRBV30

CDR3: CASSLSWAGGVSPLHF
DNA: TGTGCCAGCAGCTTGTCGTGGGCGGGAGGAGTTTCACCCCTCCACTTT
J: TRBJ1-6
size: NA
D: NA
V: TRBV13

CDR3: CASSYSGLSYEQYF
DNA: TGTGCCAGCAGTTACTCGGGGCTCTCCTACGAGCAGTACTTC
J: TRBJ2-7
size: NA
D: NA
V: TRBV6-5

CDR3: CASSPVGTSYEQYF
DNA: TGTGCCAGCTCACCTGTAGGGACATCGTACGAGCAGTACTTC
J: TRBJ2-7
size: NA
D: NA
V: TRBV18

CDR3: CASSSDRITDTQYF
DNA: TGCGCCAGCAGCTCGGACAGGATCACAGATACGCAGTATTTT
J: TRBJ2-3
size: once
D: TRBD1
V: TRBV5-1

CDR3: CASSSDRDGTQYF
DNA: TGTGCCAGCAGTTCTGACAGGGACGGGACCCAGTACTTC
J: TRBJ2-5
size: NA
D: TRBD1
V: TRBV6-5

CDR3: CSALYEKLFF
DNA: TGCAGTGCCCTCTACGAAAAACTGTTTTTT
J: TRBJ1-4
size: NA
D: NA
V: TRBV20-1

CDR3: CASSVGRGETQYF
DNA: TGTGCCAGTAGTGTCGGGCGCGGGGAGACCCAGTACTTC
J: TRBJ2-5
size: once
D: NA
V: TRBV19

CDR3: CASSERADRGYEQYF
DNA: TGTGCCAGCAGTGAAAGGGCGGACAGGGGGTATGAGCAGTACTTC
J: TRBJ2-7
size: NA
D: TRBD1
V: TRBV2

CDR3: CASSYSGTEDTEAFF
DNA: TGTGCCAGCAGTTACTCCGGGACAGAAGACACTGAAGCTTTCTTT
J: TRBJ1-1
size: NA
D: TRBD1
V: TRBV27

CDR3: CASSPPFRRGGAGEQFF
DNA: TGTGCCAGCAGCCCCCCGTTCAGGAGGGGTGGGGCGGGTGAGCAGTTCTTC
J: TRBJ2-1
size: NA
D: NA
V: TRBV3-1/TRBV3-2

CDR3: CSVEDAPPRTSGRVSAYEQYF
DNA: TGCAGCGTTGAAGATGCTCCCCCCCGGACTAGCGGGAGGGTATCCGCCTACGAGCAGTACTTC
J: TRBJ2-7
size: few
D: TRBD2
V: TRBV29-1

CDR3: CASSLLQVPSYNEQFF
DNA: TGTGCCAGCAGCCTGCTACAGGTCCCAAGCTACAATGAGCAGTTCTTC
J: TRBJ2-1
size: NA
D: NA
V: TRBV9

CDR3: CASSELGDYGYTF
DNA: TGTGCCAGCAGTGAGTTAGGGGACTATGGCTACACCTTC
J: TRBJ1-2
size: NA
D: NA
V: TRBV2

CDR3: CATSIGADGYTF
DNA: TGTGCCACCAGTATAGGGGCAGACGGCTACACCTTC
J: TRBJ1-2
size: once
D: NA
V: TRBV24-1

CDR3: CASSRQGARSYEQYF
DNA: TGTGCCAGTAGTAGACAGGGGGCCCGGTCCTACGAGCAGTACTTC
J: TRBJ2-7
size: NA
D: TRBD1
V: TRBV19

CDR3: CASSIVLSSSYNEQFF
DNA: TGTGCCAGTAGTATAGTACTCTCGAGCTCCTACAATGAGCAGTTCTTC
J: TRBJ2-1
size: NA
D: NA
V: TRBV19

CDR3: CASSQGGNGVSNEKLFF
DNA: TGTGCCAGCAGCCAAGGAGGGAACGGAGTTTCTAATGAAAAACTGTTTTTT
J: TRBJ1-4
size: NA
D: NA
V: TRBV3-1/TRBV3-2

CDR3: CASSLEGRQPQHF
DNA: TGCGCCAGCAGCTTGGAGGGGAGGCAGCCCCAGCATTTT
J: TRBJ1-5
size: NA
D: NA
V: TRBV5-1

CDR3: CATSVFQGPNQPQHF
DNA: TGTGCCACCAGCGTATTTCAGGGGCCCAATCAGCCCCAGCATTTT
J: TRBJ1-5
size: NA
D: NA
V: TRBV15

CDR3: CASSLMGQGNTEAFF
DNA: TGTGCCAGCAGCTTAATGGGTCAGGGCAACACTGAAGCTTTCTTT
J: TRBJ1-1
size: NA
D: NA
V: TRBV7-2

CDR3: CASSLFRWARDNEQFF
DNA: TGTGCCAGCAGCTTGTTTCGCTGGGCGCGGGACAATGAGCAGTTCTTC
J: TRBJ2-1
size: NA
D: NA
V: TRBV5-5

CDR3: CASSNPQGFNGYTF
DNA: TGTGCCAGTAGTAACCCACAGGGGTTCAATGGCTACACCTTC
J: TRBJ1-2
size: NA
D: TRBD1
V: TRBV19

CDR3: CASTQTGDGNTIYF
DNA: TGTGCCAGCACTCAGACAGGGGACGGAAACACCATATATTTT
J: TRBJ1-3
size: NA
D: TRBD1
V: TRBV6-5

CDR3: CASSIRGRNTEAFF
DNA: TGTGCCAGTAGTATAAGGGGGCGGAACACTGAAGCTTTCTTT
J: TRBJ1-1
size: NA
D: TRBD1
V: TRBV19

CDR3: CASSATPDRSAYEQYF
DNA: TGTGCCAGCAGTGCCACTCCGGACAGGTCGGCCTACGAGCAGTACTTC
J: TRBJ2-7
size: NA
D: TRBD1
V: TRBV28